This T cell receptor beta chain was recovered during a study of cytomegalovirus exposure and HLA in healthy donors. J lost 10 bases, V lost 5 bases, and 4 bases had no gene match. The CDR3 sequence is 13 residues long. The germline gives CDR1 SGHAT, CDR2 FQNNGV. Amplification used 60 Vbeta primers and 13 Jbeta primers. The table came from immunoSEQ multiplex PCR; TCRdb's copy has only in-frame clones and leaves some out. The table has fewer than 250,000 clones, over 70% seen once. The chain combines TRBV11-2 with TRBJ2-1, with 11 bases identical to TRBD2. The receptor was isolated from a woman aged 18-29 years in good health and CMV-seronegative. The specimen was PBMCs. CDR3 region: CASSLRLAGEQFF. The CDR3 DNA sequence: TGTGCCAGCAGCCTCAGACTAGCGGGGGAGCAGTTCTTC.